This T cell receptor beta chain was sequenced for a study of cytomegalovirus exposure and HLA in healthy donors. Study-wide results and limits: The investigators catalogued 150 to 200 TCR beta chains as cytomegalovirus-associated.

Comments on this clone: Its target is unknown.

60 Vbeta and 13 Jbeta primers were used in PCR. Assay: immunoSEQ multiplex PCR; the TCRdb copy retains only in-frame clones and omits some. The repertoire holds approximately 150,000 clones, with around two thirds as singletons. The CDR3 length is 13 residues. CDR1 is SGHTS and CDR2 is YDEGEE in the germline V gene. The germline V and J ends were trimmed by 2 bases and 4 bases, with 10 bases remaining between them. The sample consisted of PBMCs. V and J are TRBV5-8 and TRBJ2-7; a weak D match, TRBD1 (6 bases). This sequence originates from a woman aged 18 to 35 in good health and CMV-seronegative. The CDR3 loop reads CASSFYREYEQYV. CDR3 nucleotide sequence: TGTGCCAGCAGCTTCTACAGGGAATACGAGCAGTACGTC.